This passage covers 3 T cell receptor beta chains from one sample sequenced in a study of human T cells and chemical hapten exposure. Regarding time point: patch test 2, 6 weeks after DPC sensitization. As to treatment: therapeutic diphenylcyclopropenone sensitization with weekly scalp DPC. TCRdb re-derived calls from the RACE reads in MiXCR, one entry per CDR3 protein. The profile covers over 100,000 distinct CDR3 sequences, with about a tenth appearing a single time and approximately 3% taken by the ten largest. The specimen was whole blood, collected in connection with sensitization to the hapten diphenylcyclopropenone (DPC). These receptor sequences come from a woman aged 40 to 49 with alopecia areata. Some clones in this sample may be carry-over from other donors' samples.

This clonotype was seen ten or more times. This chain connects TRBV4-2 to TRBJ2-1; 7 nucleotides match TRBD2. Germline CDR1 is LGHNA and CDR2 is YNFKEQ. With V trimmed by 4 bases and J by 7 bases, 10 bases remained unmatched. The CDR3 extends over 15 amino acids. In nucleotides, the CDR3 is TGTGCCAGCAGCCGCCGGGCGGGGGTCGCAAATGAGCAGTTCTTC. This sequence encodes CASSRRAGVANEQFF.

The rearrangement joins TRBV30 to TRBJ1-3; D is perhaps TRBD1 (6 bases). Trimming took off 3 bases at V and 2 bases at J, with 11 bases between the two ends. Germline assignment: CDR1 GTSNPN and CDR2 SVGIG (reference sequence). The CDR3 consists of 14 residues. CDR3 protein: CAWRPRGTGNTIYF. The CDR3 nucleotides are TGTGCCTGGAGACCCAGGGGAACTGGAAACACCATATATTTT.

The rearrangement joins TRBV18 to TRBJ1-5, with D possibly TRBD1 on 6 matching bases. The CDR3 is 14 amino acids. The V gene's germline CDR1 is KGHSH and CDR2 LQKENI. The V and J ends lost 6 bases and 4 bases respectively, with 13 bases between them. CDR3 residues: CASSPDQGNQPQHF. DNA of the CDR3: TGTGCCAGCTCCCCAGACCAGGGGAATCAGCCCCAGCATTTT.